The clone carrying this T cell receptor (beta chain) has only a few counts. Its antigen is not identified. This CDR3 is 14 amino acids long. Germline trimming cut 3 bases from V and 4 bases from J; bases unmatched to any gene: 3. Germline values: CDR1 SGHVS, CDR2 FQNEAQ. CD4+ T cells from unexposed donors were obtained before the COVID-19 pandemic (2011-2018). CD4+ T cells were isolated from the cells after about ten days of culture. The sample originates from a study of CD4 T cells in relation to SARS-CoV-2 and coronaviruses. The assay was immunoSEQ multiplex PCR, and TCRdb's table has in-frame clones only and misses some. The sample has about 29,000 clones; about 75% are singletons.

The chain is built from TRBV7-8 and TRBJ2-1; 7 nucleotides match TRBD2. Specimen: CD4+ T cells from PBMCs, cultured in vitro. The origin of this receptor is a human donor in good health. CDR3 coding DNA: TGTGCCAGCAGCTTGCGGGGGAGGTACAATGAGCAGTTCTTC. This gives the protein CASSLRGRYNEQFF.